This TCR beta chain appears in the sequencing data of a study of blood T cell repertoires in COVID-19. At the level of the study: Sources were T cells, B-cell-depleted T cells, or PBMCs; the material itself was cDNA or gDNA.

Profiled with immunoSEQ multiplex PCR; TCRdb holds only in-frame clones, not every one. The sample contains approximately 38,000 clones, 75% to 90% of which appear only once. With 0 bases removed from V and 1 base from J, the gap between germline ends came to 4 bases. This CDR3 is 14 amino acids long. In germline, CDR1 is SGHNT, CDR2 YYREEE (reference sequence). This sequence was found in a young man with active or convalescent COVID-19. V is TRBV5-4 and J is TRBJ2-2, with unresolved D. The sequenced sample was peripheral blood. In DNA form, the CDR3 reads TGTGCCAGCAGCTTGGATAGGAACACCGGGGAGCTGTTTTTT. This translates into CASSLDRNTGELFF.